This entry features one TCR beta chain sequence. The data derive from a study of blood T cell repertoires in COVID-19. Using immunoSEQ multiplex PCR, the repertoire was profiled, and TCRdb retains in-frame clones only, with some absent. The sample holds about 170,000 clones, 84% seen once. The CDR3 contains 15 residues. Trimming at V came to 4 bases and at J to 4 bases, leaving 11 bases not matched to a gene. CDR1 is SGHRS and CDR2 is YFSETQ in the germline V gene. The origin of this receptor is a man aged 40-50 years who had recovered from COVID-19. Sequencing was performed on peripheral blood. The chain employs TRBV5-1 and TRBJ2-7; 7 bases match TRBD1. The CDR3 sequence is CASSIGQELVYEQYF. CDR3 DNA: TGCGCCAGCAGCATCGGACAGGAATTGGTATACGAGCAGTACTTC.